Presented here are 11 T cell receptor beta chains from one specimen sequenced in a study of blood T cells in healthy people across ages. With a J-beta primer mix and a sample-barcoded 5' primer, a second PCR ran 7 to 11 cycles. TCRdb redid the calling of the 5' RACE reads with MiXCR, one entry per CDR3 protein. The table lists 1.5 million to 2 million distinct CDR3 sequences, roughly 52% of them singletons. Sequencing was done on a sample of blood. Source of these receptors: a woman in her forties in good health.

This clonotype showed up just a few times. This chain joins TRBV20-1 and TRBJ1-2; D remains unclear. Germline CDR1 reads DFQATT; CDR2 reads SNEGSKA (reference sequence). CDR3 length equals 12 residues. The DNA for the CDR3 is TGCGGAAGTGGGCGTATGTTGTATGGCTACACCTTC. Encoded protein: CGSGRMLYGYTF.

This clonotype was counted many times. The rearrangement links TRBV7-2 to TRBJ1-5; D not certain. CDR1 and CDR2 (germline): SGHTA, FQGNSA. The V and J ends lost 1 base and 3 bases respectively, with 7 bases between them. The CDR3 is 14 residues long. The DNA for the CDR3 is TGTGCCAGCAGCTTAGGAGGGTTCAATCAGCCCCAGCATTTT. Its protein product is CASSLGGFNQPQHF.

The sample holds a few counts of this clonotype. This chain joins TRBV9 and TRBJ2-3, with TRBD2 as a possible D gene (7 bases). This CDR3 comprises 16 residues. V shed 0 bases and J shed 0 bases, with 11 bases lying between them. Looked up from germline, CDR1 is SGDLS and CDR2 is YYNGEE. CDR3 loop: CASSVGAGASTDTQYF. The CDR3 DNA is TGTGCCAGCAGCGTAGGGGCGGGGGCGAGCACAGATACGCAGTATTTT.

This clonotype has more than one count but fewer than ten. The chain links TRBV6-2 or TRBV6-3 to TRBJ2-5, with 9 bases that match TRBD1. Per the germline V gene, CDR1 is MNHEY and CDR2 is SVGEGT. Trimming cost V 5 bases and J 5 bases; bases outside gene matches: 6. CDR3 length: 14 amino acids. The CDR3 loop reads CASSLTGGSETQYF. The CDR3 DNA reads as TGTGCCAGCAGTCTAACAGGGGGCTCCGAGACCCAGTACTTC.

The table lists this clonotype with a few counts. The rearrangement links TRBV7-8 to TRBJ2-3, with 10 bases aligning to TRBD2. This CDR3 comprises 15 residues. Trimming took 5 bases from V and 5 from J; bases not matched to a gene: 7. Germline CDR1 is SGHVS and CDR2 is FQNEAQ. The CDR3 DNA reads as TGTGCCAGCAGCCTCTACTCTAGCGGGGGAGATACGCAGTATTTT. It is translated as CASSLYSSGGDTQYF. Drawing the rest from reference TRBV7-8 and TRBJ2-3, the complete variable domain is GAGVSQSPRYKVAKRGQDVALRCDPISGHVSLFWYQQALGQGPEFLTYFQNEAQLDKSGLPSDRFFAERPEGSVSTLKIQRTQQEDSAVYLCASSLYSSGGDTQYFGPGTRLTVL.

The V gene is TRBV2, the J gene TRBJ2-3, with TRBD1 matching 7 bases. The CDR3 totals 14 residues. Trimming cost V 7 bases and J 0 bases; bases outside gene matches: 4. Germline CDR1 SNHLY, CDR2 FYNNEI. DNA for the CDR3: TGTGCCAGCATGGACAGGTATAGCACAGATACGCAGTATTTT. Residues: CASMDRYSTDTQYF.

The sample holds a few counts of this clonotype. V usage is TRBV6-2 or TRBV6-3 and J usage is TRBJ2-7; D call uncertain. Trimming took 5 bases from V and 4 from J, leaving 6 bases between them. This CDR3 comprises 11 residues. Germline V gene lookup returns CDR1 MNHEY and CDR2 SVGEGT. CDR3 amino acids: CASSDEYEQYF. The CDR3 DNA follows: TGTGCCAGCAGTGACGAATACGAGCAGTACTTC.

This clonotype was observed many times. The J gene is TRBJ2-1, the V gene TRBV5-1; D unclear. The CDR3 has 13 amino acids. Germline CDR1 SGHRS, CDR2 YFSETQ. Trimming shortened V by 1 base and J by 5 bases, and 7 bases separated the two germline ends. The CDR3 loop reads CASSLLGNNEQFF. CDR3 DNA: TGCGCCAGCAGCTTGTTAGGTAACAATGAGCAGTTCTTC. Together with reference TRBV5-1 and TRBJ2-1, the CDR3 gives the full variable domain: KAGVTQTPRYLIKTRGQQVTLSCSPISGHRSVSWYQQTPGQGLQFLFEYFSETQRNKGNFPGRFSGRQFSNSRSEMNVSTLELGDSALYLCASSLLGNNEQFFGPGTRLTVL.

This clonotype was observed a few times. The CDR3 loop reads CASSSSPGLASLADTQYF. CDR3 in DNA: TGTGCCAGCAGCTCCTCCCCGGGACTAGCGTCACTAGCAGATACGCAGTATTTT. The chain combines TRBV5-6 with TRBJ2-3; 10 bases are a match to TRBD2. CDR1 is SGHDT, CDR2 YYEEEE, per germline. V gave up 3 bases and J gave up 4 bases; unmatched junction bases: 14. CDR3 length: 18 amino acids.

This chain links TRBV6-6 with TRBJ2-7; D gene unclear. Trimming pared 7 bases from V and 2 bases from J, leaving 9 bases between. This CDR3 comprises 12 residues. Per the germline V gene, CDR1 is MNHNY and CDR2 is SVGAGI (reference sequence). The DNA of the CDR3 is TGTGCCAGCACATCGGAGCCCTACGAGCAGTACTTC. It codes for CASTSEPYEQYF.

The CDR3 loop reads CATLKVGTGKKEQFF. CDR3 nucleotide sequence: TGTGCCACCTTAAAGGTCGGGACAGGGAAAAAGGAGCAGTTCTTC. The rearrangement links TRBV2 to TRBJ2-1, with TRBD1 matching over 9 bases. The CDR3 spans 15 residues. Looked up from germline, CDR1 is SNHLY and CDR2 is FYNNEI. Trimming at V came to 10 bases and at J to 10 bases, leaving 17 bases not matched to a gene.